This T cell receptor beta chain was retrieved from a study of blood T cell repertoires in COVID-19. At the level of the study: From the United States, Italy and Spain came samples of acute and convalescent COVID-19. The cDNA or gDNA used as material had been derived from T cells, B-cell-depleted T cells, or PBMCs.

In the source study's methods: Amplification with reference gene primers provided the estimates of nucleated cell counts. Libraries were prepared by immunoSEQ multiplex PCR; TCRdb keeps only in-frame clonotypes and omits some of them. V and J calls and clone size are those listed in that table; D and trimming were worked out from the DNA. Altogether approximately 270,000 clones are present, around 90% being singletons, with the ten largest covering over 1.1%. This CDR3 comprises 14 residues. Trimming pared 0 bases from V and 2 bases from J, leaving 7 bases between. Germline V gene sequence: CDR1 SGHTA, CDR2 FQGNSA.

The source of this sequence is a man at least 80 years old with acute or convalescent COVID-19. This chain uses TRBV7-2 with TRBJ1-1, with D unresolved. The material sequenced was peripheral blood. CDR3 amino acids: CASSLAEINTEAFF. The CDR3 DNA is TGTGCCAGCAGCTTAGCAGAGATAAACACTGAAGCTTTCTTT.